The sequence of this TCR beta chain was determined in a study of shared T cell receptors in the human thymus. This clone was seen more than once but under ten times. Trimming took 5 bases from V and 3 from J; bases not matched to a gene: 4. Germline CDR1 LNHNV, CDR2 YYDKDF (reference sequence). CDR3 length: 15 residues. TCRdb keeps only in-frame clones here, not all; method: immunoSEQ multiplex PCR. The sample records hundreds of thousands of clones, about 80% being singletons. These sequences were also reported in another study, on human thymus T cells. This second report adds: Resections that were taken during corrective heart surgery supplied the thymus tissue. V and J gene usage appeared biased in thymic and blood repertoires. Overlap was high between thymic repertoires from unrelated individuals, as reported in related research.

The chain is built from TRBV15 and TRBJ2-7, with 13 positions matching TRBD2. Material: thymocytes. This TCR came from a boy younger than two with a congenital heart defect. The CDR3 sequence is CATSGGTSGNYEQYF. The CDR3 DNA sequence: TGTGCCACCAGCGGAGGGACTAGCGGGAACTACGAGCAGTACTTC.